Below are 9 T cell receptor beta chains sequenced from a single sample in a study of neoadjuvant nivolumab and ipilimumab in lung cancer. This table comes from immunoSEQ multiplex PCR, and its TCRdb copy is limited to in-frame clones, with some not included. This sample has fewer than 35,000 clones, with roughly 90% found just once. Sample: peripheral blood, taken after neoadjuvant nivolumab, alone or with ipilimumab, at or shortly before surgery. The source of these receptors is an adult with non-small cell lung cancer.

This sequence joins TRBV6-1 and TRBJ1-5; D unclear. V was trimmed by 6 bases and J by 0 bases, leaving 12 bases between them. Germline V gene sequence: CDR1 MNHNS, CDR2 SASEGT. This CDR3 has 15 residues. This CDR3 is CASSGEWNSNQPQHF. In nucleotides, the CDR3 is TGTGCCAGCAGCGGGGAGTGGAATAGCAATCAGCCCCAGCATTTT.

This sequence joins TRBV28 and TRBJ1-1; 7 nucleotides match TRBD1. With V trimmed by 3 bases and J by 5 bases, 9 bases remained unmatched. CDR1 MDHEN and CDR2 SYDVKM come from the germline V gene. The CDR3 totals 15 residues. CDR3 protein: CASSLTGPGGTEAFF. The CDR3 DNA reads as TGTGCCAGCAGTTTGACAGGGCCAGGGGGAACTGAAGCTTTCTTT.

The CDR3: CASSWILADRTDLLGANVLTF. CDR3 nucleotides: TGCGCCAGCAGCTGGATCCTGGCCGATAGGACAGACCTGTTGGGGGCCAACGTCCTGACTTTC. The chain joins TRBV5-1 to TRBJ2-6, with D perhaps matching TRBD1 (6 bases). The CDR3 has 21 amino acids. Germline V gene data show CDR1 as SGHRS and CDR2 as YFSETQ. V dropped 3 bases and J dropped 4 bases, with 29 bases sitting between them.

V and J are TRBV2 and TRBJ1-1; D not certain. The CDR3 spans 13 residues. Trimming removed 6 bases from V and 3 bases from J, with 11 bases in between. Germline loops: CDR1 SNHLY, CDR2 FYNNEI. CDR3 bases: TGTGCCAGCAGCGTGCAGGAGTACACTGAAGCTTTCTTT. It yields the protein CASSVQEYTEAFF. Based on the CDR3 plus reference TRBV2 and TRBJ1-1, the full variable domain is EPEVTQTPSHQVTQMGQEVILRCVPISNHLYFYWYRQILGQKVEFLVSFYNNEISEKSEIFDDQFSVERPDGSNFTLKIRSTKLEDSAMYFCASSVQEYTEAFFGQGTRLTVV.

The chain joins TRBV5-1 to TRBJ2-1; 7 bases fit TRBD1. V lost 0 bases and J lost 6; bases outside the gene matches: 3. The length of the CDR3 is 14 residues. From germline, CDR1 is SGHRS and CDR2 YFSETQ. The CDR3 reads CASSLVAGGNEQFF. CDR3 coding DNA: TGCGCCAGCAGCTTGGTAGCAGGGGGCAATGAGCAGTTCTTC.

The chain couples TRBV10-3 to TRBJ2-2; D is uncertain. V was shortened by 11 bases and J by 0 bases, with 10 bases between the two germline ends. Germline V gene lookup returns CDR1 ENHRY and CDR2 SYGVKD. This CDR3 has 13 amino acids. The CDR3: CASRTANTGELFF. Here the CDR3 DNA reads TGTGCCTCTCGAACAGCGAACACCGGGGAGCTGTTTTTT.

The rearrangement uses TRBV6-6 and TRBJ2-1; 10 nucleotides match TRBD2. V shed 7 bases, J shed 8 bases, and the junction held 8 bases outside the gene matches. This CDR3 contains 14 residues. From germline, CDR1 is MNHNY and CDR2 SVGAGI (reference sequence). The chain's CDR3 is CASKEREGSDEQFF. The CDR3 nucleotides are TGTGCCAGCAAGGAGCGGGAGGGCTCCGATGAGCAGTTCTTC.

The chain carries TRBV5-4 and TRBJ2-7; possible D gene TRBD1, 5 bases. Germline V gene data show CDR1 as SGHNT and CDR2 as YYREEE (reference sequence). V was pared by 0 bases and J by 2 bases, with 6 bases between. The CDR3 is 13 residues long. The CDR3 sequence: CASSLGGTYEQYF. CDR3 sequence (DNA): TGTGCCAGCAGCTTGGGGGGCACCTACGAGCAGTACTTC.

DNA for the CDR3: TGCGCCAGCAGCTTTCAGGGCGAGCAGTACTTC. Residues: CASSFQGEQYF. The genes are TRBV5-1 and TRBJ2-7, with D perhaps matching TRBD1 (5 bases). CDR1 and CDR2 from the germline V gene are SGHRS and YFSETQ. The CDR3 has 11 amino acids. V was clipped by 2 bases and J by 6 bases, with 6 bases between them.